What follows are 32 T cell receptor beta chains derived from one specimen sequenced in a study of shared clonotypes between healthy human individuals. This table comes from immunoSEQ multiplex PCR, and its TCRdb copy is limited to in-frame clones, with some not included. The sample gives just under 350,000 clones, less than 75% of which show up once; over 9.5% is in the top ten. The sample was memory CD4+ T cells sorted from blood. Specified subset: CD45RA-negative fraction. The receptors shown here come from a man aged 30 to 45 in good health.

The genes are TRBV25-1 and TRBJ1-3; weak D call: TRBD1 (6 bases). Germline V CDR1 and CDR2: MGHDK, SYGVNS. This CDR3 contains 18 residues. V was shortened by 0 bases and J by 0 bases, with 15 bases between the two germline ends. In DNA, the CDR3 is TGTGCCAGCAGTGAATATAAGGGGGGGGAAACCTCTGGAAACACCATATATTTT. Its translation: CASSEYKGGETSGNTIYF.

In DNA, the CDR3 is TGTGCCAGCAGCTCCAACCCCTCTAGGGTAGGGGAGACCCAGTACTTC. Its translation: CASSSNPSRVGETQYF. The rearrangement links TRBV5-6 to TRBJ2-5; no definite D call. This CDR3 is 16 amino acids long. Trimming removed 3 bases at V and 5 bases at J, with 20 bases between. CDR1 and CDR2 (germline): SGHDT, YYEEEE.

V usage is TRBV14 and J usage is TRBJ2-3; tentative D call: TRBD2 (6 bases). Germline CDR1 is SGHDN and CDR2 is FVKESK. This CDR3 spans 13 amino acids. The V gene lost 4 bases and the J gene lost 4 bases, with 9 bases spanning the gap. As DNA, the CDR3 is TGTGCCAGCAGCCGAGCGGGCGCAGATACGCAGTATTTT. Protein sequence: CASSRAGADTQYF.

The CDR3: CASSVGSGARYNEQFF. The CDR3 DNA follows: TGTGCCAGCAGCGTAGGGTCGGGAGCGCGGTACAATGAGCAGTTCTTC. This chain connects TRBV9 to TRBJ2-1; tentatively, D is TRBD2 (6 bases). The V gene's germline CDR1 is SGDLS and CDR2 YYNGEE. CDR3 length: 16 amino acids. V was clipped by 0 bases and J by 4 bases, with 14 bases between them.

The chain is built from TRBV2 and TRBJ1-5; no reliable D call. Germline V CDR1 and CDR2: SNHLY, FYNNEI. The germline V and J ends were trimmed by 5 bases and 10 bases, with 21 bases remaining between them. The CDR3 is made up of 15 amino acids. This CDR3 reads CASSSLTPLIDPQHF. The CDR3 region has the DNA TGTGCCAGCAGTTCTCTGACACCGCTAATTGATCCCCAGCATTTT. Full variable domain (missing parts from reference TRBV2 and TRBJ1-5): EPEVTQTPSHQVTQMGQEVILRCVPISNHLYFYWYRQILGQKVEFLVSFYNNEISEKSEIFDDQFSVERPDGSNFTLKIRSTKLEDSAMYFCASSSLTPLIDPQHFGDGTRLSIL.

Comments on this clone: A junction end diverges from the germline sequence, so it may reflect a read error. This rearrangement joins TRBV7-2 to TRBJ1-6; D remains unclear. CDR3 length equals 13 residues. The germline gives CDR1 SGHTA, CDR2 FQGNSA. The DNA of the CDR3 is TGTGCCAGCAGCTTAGTGGCCCAAGGCCAGTTCTACTTT. Its protein product is CASSLVAQGQFYF.

The genes are TRBV15 and TRBJ2-5; either TRBD1 or TRBD2 may fit D (6 bases each). The closer fit of TRBJ2-7 to the DNA end suggests the J call may be wrong. The CDR3 runs 14 residues. Per the germline V gene, CDR1 is LNHNV and CDR2 is YYDKDF (reference sequence). Here the CDR3 DNA reads TGTGCCACCAGCACCGTCGGGGGCAACTACGAGCAGTACTTC. Encoded protein: CATSTVGGNYEQYF.

V and J are TRBV6-6 and TRBJ1-3, with D unclear. This CDR3 spans 14 amino acids. The ends were cut back, 7 bases at V and 2 bases at J, with 12 bases in the middle. Germline V lookup: CDR1 MNHNY, CDR2 SVGAGI (reference sequence). CDR3 in DNA: TGTGCCAGCAACCCGGGTAACGCTGGAAACACCATATATTTT. This gives the protein CASNPGNAGNTIYF.

This clone was counted between two and nine times. The chain has TRBV5-1 and TRBJ1-1; no definite D call. Trimming stripped 5 bases from V and 1 base from J, with 9 bases between. The germline gives CDR1 SGHRS, CDR2 YFSETQ. There are 13 residues in the CDR3. The CDR3 here is CASSSDWNTEAFF. Here the CDR3 DNA reads TGCGCCAGCAGTTCGGACTGGAACACTGAAGCTTTCTTT.

The genes are TRBV4-2 and TRBJ2-5; weak D call: TRBD1 (6 bases). Germline CDR1 reads LGHNA; CDR2 reads YNFKEQ. Trimming stripped 0 bases from V and 1 base from J, with 12 bases between. This CDR3 spans 16 amino acids. The DNA of the CDR3 is TGTGCCAGCAGCCAAGAGGGGACACGGCTCCAAGAGACCCAGTACTTC. Its protein product is CASSQEGTRLQETQYF.

V is TRBV20-1 and J is TRBJ2-7; D is possibly TRBD1 (6 bases). The CDR3 spans 11 residues. Trimming cost V 6 bases and J 9 bases, with 15 bases left between them. Germline lookup yields CDR1 DFQATT and CDR2 SNEGSKA (reference sequence). This CDR3 reads CSATTGSRQYF. As DNA, the CDR3 is TGCAGTGCGACCACAGGGAGCCGGCAGTACTTC.

The V gene is TRBV7-2, the J gene TRBJ1-5; possibly TRBD1 for D (6 bases). This CDR3 is built from 16 residues. Germline loops: CDR1 SGHTA, CDR2 FQGNSA. V was clipped by 5 bases and J by 5 bases, with 19 bases between them. In DNA form, the CDR3 reads TGTGCCAGCAGCCGTGAGATTTCGGGGGCTTATCAGCCCCAGCATTTT. Its protein product is CASSREISGAYQPQHF.

The chain links TRBV13 to TRBJ1-4; D is possibly TRBD1 (5 bases). With 3 bases removed from V and 7 bases from J, the gap between germline ends came to 15 bases. The CDR3 totals 15 residues. Per the germline V gene, CDR1 is PRHDT and CDR2 is FYEKMQ (reference sequence). The CDR3 DNA is TGTGCCAGCAGCTTCCGCAGGGTAAAGGGTGAAAAACTGTTTTTT. This encodes CASSFRRVKGEKLFF.

The V gene is TRBV11-3, the J gene TRBJ2-3; 13 positions match TRBD2. Per germline, CDR1 SGHNT and CDR2 YENEEA. This CDR3 contains 17 residues. V was clipped by 5 bases and J by 4 bases; unmatched bases: 9. CDR3 coding DNA: TGTGCCAGCAGCCCAGGGACTAGCGGGACCGGTCCAGATACGCAGTATTTT. This sequence encodes CASSPGTSGTGPDTQYF.

The rearrangement joins TRBV2 to TRBJ2-7; D not resolved. Germline lookup yields CDR1 SNHLY and CDR2 FYNNEI. Deletions cut 6 bases from V and 3 bases from J, with 12 bases between. The CDR3 is 13 amino acids. The DNA of the CDR3 is TGTGCCAGCAGGGAGACACGCTACTACGAGCAGTACTTC. This encodes CASRETRYYEQYF.

A few counts support this clone. The gene calls are TRBV6-5 and TRBJ2-2; a weak D match, TRBD2 (5 bases). V was cut by 7 bases and J by 4 bases, with 16 bases left in between. In germline, CDR1 is MNHEY, CDR2 SVGAGI. The CDR3 consists of 15 residues. CDR3 residues: CASTGWEGFTGELFF. The DNA for the CDR3 is TGTGCCAGCACGGGATGGGAAGGGTTCACCGGGGAGCTGTTTTTT.

The rearrangement uses TRBV7-9 and TRBJ2-3, with 10 bases that match TRBD2. Germline values: CDR1 SEHNR, CDR2 FQNEAQ (reference sequence). V lost 1 base and J lost 13; bases outside the gene matches: 8. This CDR3 spans 14 amino acids. Here the CDR3 DNA reads TGTGCCAGCAGCTTAGGGACTAGCGGTACCTCGGAGTATTTT. Residues: CASSLGTSGTSEYF.

This clone appeared a few times. This chain uses TRBV19 with TRBJ1-5; D is undetermined. Germline V gene data show CDR1 as LNHDA and CDR2 as SQIVND (reference sequence). V was cut by 7 bases and J by 11 bases, with 15 bases left in between. The CDR3 runs to 12 residues. The CDR3 DNA reads TGTGCCAGTACCCACTGGCCGGAGGCCCAGCATTTT. This gives the protein CASTHWPEAQHF.

This clone was seen a handful of times. The chain has TRBV2 and TRBJ2-2; D perhaps matches TRBD1 (5 bases). V dropped 0 bases and J dropped 3 bases, with 14 bases sitting between them. The length of the CDR3 is 17 residues. The germline V gene encodes CDR1 SNHLY and CDR2 FYNNEI. CDR3 in DNA: TGTGCCAGCAGTGAAGCGGAATCCATGACAGACACCGGGGAGCTGTTTTTT. It translates to CASSEAESMTDTGELFF. Using reference TRBV2 and TRBJ2-2 for the parts outside the CDR3, the full variable domain is EPEVTQTPSHQVTQMGQEVILRCVPISNHLYFYWYRQILGQKVEFLVSFYNNEISEKSEIFDDQFSVERPDGSNFTLKIRSTKLEDSAMYFCASSEAESMTDTGELFFGEGSRLTVL.

V is TRBV14 and J is TRBJ1-1, with unresolved D. V was shortened by 4 bases and J by 4 bases, with 7 bases between the two germline ends. The CDR3 totals 12 residues. Germline loops: CDR1 SGHDN, CDR2 FVKESK. The CDR3 sequence: CASSLIGTEAFF. CDR3 nucleotides: TGTGCCAGCAGCCTTATTGGCACTGAAGCTTTCTTT.

The V gene is TRBV4-3, the J gene TRBJ2-1; D gene ambiguous. Germline V gives CDR1 LGHNA, CDR2 YSLEER. The V end lost 1 base, the J end lost 5 bases, and 6 bases lay between the germline ends. This CDR3 region has 13 residues. In DNA form, the CDR3 reads TGCGCCAGCAGCCAAGGGCTACACAATGAGCAGTTCTTC. Translating it yields CASSQGLHNEQFF.

This clone appeared a few times. The chain links TRBV30 to TRBJ1-2; TRBD1 aligns across 11 bases. J lost 4 bases, V lost 1 base, and 2 bases had no gene match. This CDR3 comprises 14 residues. In germline, CDR1 is GTSNPN, CDR2 SVGIG (reference sequence). CDR3 DNA: TGTGCCTGGAGTGGAGGACAGGGGGCCTATGGCTACACCTTC. This translates into CAWSGGQGAYGYTF.

This rearrangement joins TRBV5-1 to TRBJ2-1; TRBD1 or TRBD2 may be the D gene (5 bases each). This CDR3 is built from 13 residues. V was cut by 8 bases and J by 5 bases, with 14 bases left in between. CDR1 SGHRS and CDR2 YFSETQ come from the germline V gene. In nucleotides, the CDR3 is TGCGCCAGTACGGGACGGATTAACAATGAGCAGTTCTTC. Translated, it gives CASTGRINNEQFF.

The V call is TRBV5-1, the J call TRBJ2-5; 7 bases agree with TRBD1. The length of the CDR3 is 14 residues. With 4 bases clipped from V and 5 bases from J, the junction kept 8 bases outside the gene matches. CDR1 is SGHRS, CDR2 YFSETQ, per germline. The CDR3 DNA is TGCGCCAGCAGCGTAACAGGGGTTGGCGAGACCCAGTACTTC. It is translated as CASSVTGVGETQYF.

The chain couples TRBV5-4 to TRBJ2-7, with D maybe TRBD2 (6 bases). The CDR3 loop spans 13 amino acids. Germline CDR1 SGHNT, CDR2 YYREEE (reference sequence). With 7 bases removed from V and 0 bases from J, the gap between germline ends came to 11 bases. The CDR3 is CASRSGLSYEQYF. DNA for the CDR3: TGTGCCAGCCGAAGCGGGCTCTCCTACGAGCAGTACTTC.

J is TRBJ1-1 and V is TRBV6-5, with D perhaps matching TRBD1 (5 bases). Germline loops: CDR1 MNHEY, CDR2 SVGAGI. The CDR3 has 14 residues. The V gene lost 8 bases and the J gene lost 0 bases, with 13 bases spanning the gap. The CDR3 reads CASVKTEVNTEAFF. The DNA of the CDR3 is TGTGCCAGCGTGAAGACAGAGGTGAACACTGAAGCTTTCTTT.

The J gene is TRBJ2-1, the V gene TRBV2; either TRBD1 or TRBD2 may supply D (5 bases each). From germline, CDR1 is SNHLY and CDR2 FYNNEI. Deletions cut 5 bases from V and 9 bases from J, with 17 bases between. CDR3 length: 14 residues. The CDR3 sequence: CASSQGARSGEQFF. CDR3 in DNA: TGTGCCAGCAGTCAGGGAGCTCGGAGTGGTGAGCAGTTCTTC.

The table lists this clone with a few counts. The CDR3 here is CASSLGSMMETQYF. CDR3 in DNA: TGTGCCAGCAGCTTGGGTAGTATGATGGAGACCCAGTACTTC. The chain combines TRBV5-5 with TRBJ2-5; D remains unclear. The CDR3 covers 14 residues. Deletions cut 0 bases from V and 5 bases from J, with 11 bases between. In germline, CDR1 is SGHKS, CDR2 YYEKEE (reference sequence).

On this clone itself: The sample contains more than one DNA sequence encoding this CDR3. V and J are TRBV5-5 and TRBJ2-5; D might be TRBD1 (5 bases). Trimming pared 3 bases from V and 2 bases from J, leaving 8 bases between. This CDR3 spans 13 amino acids. Germline CDR1 is SGHKS and CDR2 is YYEKEE (reference sequence). CDR3 DNA: TGTGCCAGCAGCTGGGGCCCACAAGAGACCCAGTACTTC. Protein product: CASSWGPQETQYF.

The J gene is TRBJ2-6, the V gene TRBV29-1; D not certain. V lost 7 bases, J lost 2 bases, and 9 bases lay in between. CDR3 length: 13 residues. The germline CDR1 and CDR2 sequences are SQVTM and ANQGSEA. CDR3 coding DNA: TGCAGCGCGACTTTTGCTGGGGCCAACGTCCTGACTTTC. Translating gives CSATFAGANVLTF.

V is TRBV2 and J is TRBJ1-1; no clear D gene. V was cut by 6 bases and J by 0 bases, with 11 bases left in between. CDR1 is SNHLY, CDR2 FYNNEI, per germline. CDR3 size: 14 residues. The CDR3 loop reads CASRSPFMNTEAFF. The CDR3 DNA follows: TGTGCCAGCAGAAGCCCCTTCATGAACACTGAAGCTTTCTTT.

This chain links TRBV2 with TRBJ2-3, with a possible D match to TRBD1 (6 bases). There are 14 residues in the CDR3. In germline, CDR1 is SNHLY, CDR2 FYNNEI. The V and J ends lost 4 bases and 2 bases respectively, with 10 bases between them. CDR3 sequence (DNA): TGTGCCAGCAGTGCTAGGACAGTCACAGATACGCAGTATTTT. Encoded protein: CASSARTVTDTQYF.